This TCR beta chain was sequenced in a study of T-cell memory formation after mild COVID-19 (dated by TCRdb to the early 2020s). General notes on the study: TCR sequence clusters from the two donors were found to be largely donor specific. T-cell clones expanding and contracting after mild COVID-19 in two donors were tracked by longitudinal TCRalpha and TCRbeta repertoire sequencing. The cohort was made up of two young adult volunteers, one female and one male, who were previously healthy.

The sequencing machine was an Illumina NovaSeq 6000. Using 5'RACE with constant-segment primers, TCRalpha and TCRbeta cDNA libraries were constructed, with sample barcodes and unique molecular identifiers added in the process. RNA was extracted from every sample with Trizol reagent. Library amplification was performed in two PCR steps, and a second sample barcode and Illumina TruSeq adapters were introduced in the second step. Sequencing of the libraries was done on an Illumina NovaSeq, producing 2 x 150 bp paired-end reads. The authors' analysis ran thus. The reads were demultiplexed and collapsed into UMI-guided consensus sequences using migec v1.2.7. Using mixcr v2.1.11, UMI consensuses were aligned to TRA and TRB V and J templates and then assembled into clonotypes. Expanded or contracted clonotypes were those called significant by both edgeR and NoisET, with noise models trained on biological replicates. edgeR calls used a false discovery rate-adjusted p below 0.01 and a log2 fold-change threshold of 1. As an exploratory analysis of dynamics, max-normalized trajectories of the 1000 most abundant clonotypes were examined by PCA with hierarchical clustering. The CD4 or CD8 phenotype of responding clones was assigned using the separately sequenced CD4+ and CD8+ repertoires. The public reads were reanalyzed by TCRdb: fastp trimming at Q25, MiXCR alignment, in-frame beta chains only. One record per CDR3 amino acid sequence lists the most common genes and DNA. The V and J calls reflect TCRdb's pipeline rather than the authors' work. The sample profile shows a few hundred thousand distinct CDR3 sequences; over 25% of them were found once. The ten largest account for approximately 13% of the sample.

Results and caveats for the whole study, not just this receptor: Clones contracting from day 15 to 85 had balanced CD4/CD8 phenotypes, while a second wave expanding from day 15 to 37 was biased towards CD4+. The study covered only two mild cases, and larger cohorts including severe cases with pre-infection samples were considered necessary. SARS-CoV-2 specificity of the second-wave clones peaking on day 37 was not confirmed. Contracting CD4+ clones turned up mainly in the CM and EM memory subsets, whereas EMRA was where CD8+ clones were enriched. Some responding clones were detected in pre-infection memory, which suggested that pre-existing cross-reactive memory T cells had joined the SARS-CoV-2 response.

The CDR3 covers 16 residues, taking in both the cysteine and the phenylalanine. The entry retains the CDR3 DNA only, 48 bases that are in frame from base 1. V is trimmed back by 3 bases and J by 0 bases, and the junction contains 5 bases that no gene match accounts for. The germline V gene (reference sequence) yields LNHNV for CDR1 and YYDKDF for CDR2. Ficoll-Paque density gradient centrifugation was the method used to isolate PBMCs. Of note for this clonotype: The antigen it binds to is not known. No much larger clone is present one base from it, and per-base qualities are unavailable.

Sequenced input: PBMCs or a T cell subset sorted from them (not recorded which). This chain is built from TRBV15 and TRBJ1-5, and TRBD1 matches 7 of the central bases. This receptor was taken from an adult woman who had mild COVID-19 (a few samples of this study predate the infection). The sample titles of this study are shuffled in the database, so cell type and time point are left out; the donor was told from shared clones. The nucleotide sequence reads as follows: TGTGCCACCAGCAGGGGACAGATTGATAGCAATCAGCCCCAGCATTTT. This encodes CATSRGQIDSNQPQHF.